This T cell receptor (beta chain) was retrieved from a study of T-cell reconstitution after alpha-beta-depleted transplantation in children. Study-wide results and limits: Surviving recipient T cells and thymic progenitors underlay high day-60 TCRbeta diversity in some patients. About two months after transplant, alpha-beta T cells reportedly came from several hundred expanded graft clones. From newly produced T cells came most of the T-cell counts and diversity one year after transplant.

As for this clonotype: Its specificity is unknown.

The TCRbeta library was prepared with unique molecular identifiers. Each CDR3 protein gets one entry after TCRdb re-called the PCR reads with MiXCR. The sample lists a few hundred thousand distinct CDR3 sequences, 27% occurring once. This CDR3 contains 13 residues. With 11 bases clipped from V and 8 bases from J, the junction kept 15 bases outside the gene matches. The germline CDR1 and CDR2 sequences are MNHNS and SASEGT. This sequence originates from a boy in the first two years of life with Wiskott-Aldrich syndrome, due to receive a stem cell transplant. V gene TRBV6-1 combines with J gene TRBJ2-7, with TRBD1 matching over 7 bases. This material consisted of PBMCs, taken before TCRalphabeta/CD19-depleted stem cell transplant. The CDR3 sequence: CAGKGQPLSQQYF. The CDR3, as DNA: TGTGCCGGAAAGGGACAGCCCCTCTCCCAGCAGTACTTC.